Sequencing of this T cell receptor (beta chain) was carried out in a study of type 1 regulatory T cells. Overall study: T-allo10 is an in vitro-generated, Tr1-enriched CD4 T cell product specific for alloantigen. Points from the study as a whole: Compared with non-type 1 regulatory T cells, type 1 regulatory T cells showed a more restricted TCR repertoire.

This clonotype showed up just a few times. Its antigen is not known. The CDR3 extends over 15 amino acids. The ends were cut back, 2 bases at V and 1 base at J, with 12 bases in the middle. Using its own MiXCR run on the reads, TCRdb lists one record per CDR3 protein. Of tens of thousands of distinct CDR3 sequences in the sample, 20% to 25% were seen once. This clonotype originated in a human donor in good health. Input material: cultured type 1 regulatory T (Tr1) cells, either the whole culture or a sorted fraction (not recorded which). V usage is TRBV12-3 or TRBV12-4 and J usage is TRBJ2-7; D unclear. The CDR3 sequence: CASSLRADFSYEQYF. For the CDR3, the DNA is TGTGCCAGCAGTTTAAGGGCTGATTTTTCCTACGAGCAGTACTTC.